The 20 T cell receptor beta chains reported below all come from one sample, sequenced in a study of blood T cell repertoires in COVID-19. The data were produced by immunoSEQ multiplex PCR, yet TCRdb's version contains in-frame clones alone and is incomplete. This table holds 200,000 to 250,000 clones, 80% to 90% found once. Sequenced material: peripheral blood. These receptor sequences come from a woman aged 40 to 50 who had recovered from COVID-19.

This chain connects TRBV27 to TRBJ2-2; 7 bases agree with TRBD1. Germline V gene sequence: CDR1 MNHEY, CDR2 SMNVEV (reference sequence). This CDR3 spans 15 amino acids. The V segment lost 7 bases and the J segment 1 base; nucleotides outside the gene matches: 6. The CDR3 protein is CASTWDSENTGELFF. CDR3 DNA: TGTGCCAGCACTTGGGACAGCGAGAACACCGGGGAGCTGTTTTTT.

The V call is TRBV9, the J call TRBJ1-2; tentatively, D is TRBD1 (5 bases). The CDR3 sequence is 14 residues long. Germline V lookup: CDR1 SGDLS, CDR2 YYNGEE. Trimming removed 7 bases from V and 5 bases from J, with 18 bases in between. DNA for the CDR3: TGTGCCAGCGGATATGACAGCGAATTTTATGGCTACACCTTC. This gives the protein CASGYDSEFYGYTF. The variable domain in full, with the rest retrieved from reference TRBV9 and TRBJ1-2, is DSGVTQTPKHLITATGQRVTLRCSPRSGDLSVYWYQQSLDQGLQFLIQYYNGEERAKGNILERFSAQQFPDLHSELNLSSLELGDSALYFCASGYDSEFYGYTFGSGTRLTVV.

The chain has TRBV5-8 and TRBJ2-2, with 7 bases matching TRBD1. This CDR3 comprises 18 residues. The germline CDR1 and CDR2 sequences are SGHTS and YDEGEE. Losses at the gene ends were 4 bases for V and 3 bases for J; bases not matched to a gene: 15. As DNA, the CDR3 is TGTGCCAGCAGCCCCACCCCCGACAGGGCCGGGTACACCGGGGAGCTGTTTTTT. This encodes CASSPTPDRAGYTGELFF.

The chain couples TRBV9 to TRBJ1-1, with 8 bases fitting TRBD1. V lost 4 bases, J lost 5 bases, and 4 bases stayed unmatched. The CDR3 runs 13 residues. CDR1 and CDR2 from the germline V gene are SGDLS and YYNGEE. CDR3 DNA: TGTGCCAGCAGCTTACAGGGGGAAACTGAAGCTTTCTTT. Translation: CASSLQGETEAFF.

The table lists this clone with a count of one. The V call is TRBV10-3, the J call TRBJ2-1, with 10 positions matching TRBD2. J gave up 5 bases and V 6 bases, and 7 bases lay outside the gene matches. In germline, CDR1 is ENHRY, CDR2 SYGVKD. The CDR3 spans 15 residues. The CDR3 here is CAISLLAGEDNEQFF. CDR3 coding DNA: TGTGCCATCAGCCTTCTAGCGGGGGAAGACAATGAGCAGTTCTTC.

This sequence joins TRBV6-1 and TRBJ1-4; D is uncertain. This CDR3 comprises 17 residues. V lost 2 bases and J 5 bases, leaving 18 bases between the germline ends. In germline, CDR1 is MNHNS, CDR2 SASEGT. The CDR3 DNA follows: TGTGCCAGCAGTGAAATCGGCAGAGGAGCCTCAAATGAAAAACTGTTTTTT. It specifies CASSEIGRGASNEKLFF.

The chain carries TRBV11-3 and TRBJ1-2; the D gene is possibly TRBD1 (5 bases). V lost 5 bases, J lost 6 bases, and 19 bases lay in between. CDR1 is SGHNT and CDR2 is YENEEA in the germline V gene. This CDR3 is 15 amino acids long. CDR3 DNA sequence: TGTGCCAGCAGCCCTGGCGGGGGGTCCCCCCATGGCTACACCTTC. Translating gives CASSPGGGSPHGYTF. The full variable domain, in which reference TRBV11-3 and TRBJ1-2 provide the parts outside the CDR3, is EAGVVQSPRYKIIEKKQPVAFWCNPISGHNTLYWYLQNLGQGPELLIRYENEEAVDDSQLPKDRFSAERLKGVDSTLKIQPAELGDSAVYLCASSPGGGSPHGYTFGSGTRLTVV.

The chain employs TRBV5-5 and TRBJ1-3; possible D gene TRBD1, 6 bases. The CDR3 contains 15 residues. V was clipped by 3 bases and J by 3 bases, with 13 bases between them. From germline, CDR1 is SGHKS and CDR2 YYEKEE (reference sequence). This chain's CDR3 is CASSWGGADGNTIYF. In DNA, the CDR3 is TGTGCCAGCAGCTGGGGGGGGGCCGATGGAAACACCATATATTTT.

This chain links TRBV15 with TRBJ2-7; 9 positions agree with TRBD1. The CDR3 covers 15 residues. The germline V gene has CDR1 LNHNV and CDR2 YYDKDF (reference sequence). The junction had 10 bases not matched to a gene; V was cut back by 3 bases and J by 7 bases. Here the CDR3 reads CATSRPGQGNREQYF. CDR3 nucleotides: TGTGCCACCAGCAGGCCGGGACAGGGCAATCGGGAGCAGTACTTC.

The CDR3 nucleotides read TGTGCCATCAGTGTAGGGGAAAATTCACCCCTCCACTTT. Translated, it gives CAISVGENSPLHF. The chain uses TRBV10-3 and TRBJ1-6, with a possible D match to TRBD1 (5 bases). CDR3 size: 13 residues. The germline gives CDR1 ENHRY, CDR2 SYGVKD. V shed 4 bases and J shed 7 bases, with 8 bases lying between them.

The chain is built from TRBV2 and TRBJ1-1; 10 nucleotides agree with TRBD1. This CDR3 is built from 14 residues. V shed 8 bases, J shed 0 bases, and the junction held 3 bases outside the gene matches. Germline V lookup: CDR1 SNHLY, CDR2 FYNNEI. The CDR3 protein is CASGTGALNTEAFF. The CDR3 nucleotides read TGTGCCAGCGGGACAGGGGCCCTGAACACTGAAGCTTTCTTT.

The chain has TRBV7-9 and TRBJ1-4, with D unclear. V lost 4 bases to trimming and J lost 3 bases, with 18 bases between them. The CDR3 is 17 residues long. Per the germline V gene, CDR1 is SEHNR and CDR2 is FQNEAQ (reference sequence). The CDR3 spells CASSSTRAIGANEKLFF. The CDR3 DNA is TGTGCCAGCAGCTCCACCCGTGCCATCGGGGCTAATGAAAAACTGTTTTTT.

V and J are TRBV5-1 and TRBJ2-3; maybe TRBD1 (5 bases). CDR3 length equals 12 residues. Germline CDR1 reads SGHRS; CDR2 reads YFSETQ. V was clipped by 4 bases and J by 6 bases, with 9 bases between them. CDR3 nucleotide sequence: TGCGCCAGCAGCCCAGGGCGGGATACGCAGTATTTT. Protein sequence: CASSPGRDTQYF.

The chain uses TRBV7-2 and TRBJ2-2; no clear D gene. The CDR3 sequence is 14 residues long. Trimming cost V 3 bases and J 5 bases, with 10 bases left between them. Germline values: CDR1 SGHTA, CDR2 FQGNSA. The CDR3, as DNA: TGTGCCAGCAGCTTTGATCTCGGGACCGGGGAGCTGTTTTTT. This translates into CASSFDLGTGELFF.

The chain couples TRBV7-9 to TRBJ2-2; 7 nucleotides align to TRBD2. The V gene end was trimmed by 7 bases and the J gene end by 6 bases; junction bases not matched to a gene: 11. CDR1 and CDR2 from the germline V gene are SEHNR and FQNEAQ (reference sequence). This CDR3 is 15 amino acids long. This CDR3 reads CASTPIGGFAGELFF. In nucleotides, the CDR3 is TGTGCCAGCACCCCAATCGGGGGGTTTGCCGGGGAGCTGTTTTTT.

The chain employs TRBV19 and TRBJ2-1; 12 nucleotides align to TRBD2. CDR3 size: 16 residues. Germline V lookup: CDR1 LNHDA, CDR2 SQIVND (reference sequence). J gave up 2 bases and V 4 bases, and 3 bases lay outside the gene matches. CDR3 coding DNA: TGTGCCAGTAGTACCTCTAGCGGGGGGGCCTACAATGAGCAGTTCTTC. Its translation: CASSTSSGGAYNEQFF.

This chain joins TRBV7-2 and TRBJ1-1, with 11 bases lining up with TRBD1. The CDR3 consists of 13 residues. V lost 6 bases, J lost 7 bases, and 4 bases stayed unmatched. CDR1 is SGHTA and CDR2 is FQGNSA in the germline V gene. The CDR3 loop reads CASSRDRGGEAFF. The CDR3 DNA is TGTGCCAGCAGTAGGGACAGGGGGGGTGAAGCTTTCTTT.

This sequence joins TRBV7-6 and TRBJ2-5, with D perhaps matching TRBD2 (7 bases). V was cut by 2 bases and J by 5 bases, with 18 bases left in between. This CDR3 is built from 16 residues. Germline CDR1 is SGHVS and CDR2 is FNYEAQ. The CDR3 DNA sequence: TGTGCCAGCAGCTTATTAGGGGGGGCCGTTGAGGAGACCCAGTACTTC. Protein: CASSLLGGAVEETQYF.

The rearrangement joins TRBV6-5 to TRBJ2-7; D gene unclear. Germline values: CDR1 MNHEY, CDR2 SVGAGI. Trimming cost V 7 bases and J 4 bases, with 11 bases left between them. The CDR3 extends over 12 amino acids. The CDR3 protein is CASIGQVYEQYF. Here the CDR3 DNA reads TGTGCCAGCATAGGTCAGGTTTACGAGCAGTACTTC.

V is TRBV7-3 and J is TRBJ2-2; 7 bases fit TRBD1. Trimming removed 5 bases from V and 3 bases from J; junction bases left unmatched: 3. Germline assignment: CDR1 SGHTA and CDR2 FQGTGA. This CDR3 spans 14 amino acids. CDR3 in DNA: TGTGCCAGCAGCCCACAGGGGTACACCGGGGAGCTGTTTTTT. Protein: CASSPQGYTGELFF.